This T cell receptor (beta chain) originates from a study of response to subunit inactivated influenza vaccine. The study's findings and limits: The authors put forward the suggestion that each seasonal influenza vaccination may bring in only a limited number of new T cells.

This clonotype was counted many times. Antigen unknown. The junction and the germline gene differ at one end; a read error may be behind it. TCRdb redid the calling of the RT-PCR reads with MiXCR, one entry per CDR3 protein. The sample contains more than 250,000 distinct CDR3 sequences, about a fifth of which appear only once. Sequences were derived from PBMCs from blood, sampled about 20 months after vaccination. The source is a man aged 50 to 75 who received an inactivated influenza vaccine.

The CDR3 is CASSFLMNTEAFF. DNA of the CDR3: TGCGCCAGCAGCTTTCTCATGAACACTGAAGCTTTCTTT. The chain joins TRBV6-2 or TRBV6-3 to TRBJ1-1, with unresolved D. CDR1 and CDR2 (germline): MNHEY, SVGEGT. This CDR3 comprises 13 residues.